This is a list of T cell receptor beta chains from one sample in a study of cytomegalovirus exposure and HLA in healthy donors. Only in-frame clones appear in the TCRdb table, and some are missing; sequencing was by immunoSEQ multiplex PCR. The table lists tens of thousands of clones. Source material: PBMCs. All receptors derive from a man aged 45-60 years in good health and CMV-seronegative. Both conserved end residues are trimmed from each CDR3.

v_call	cdr3_length	cdr3_aa
TRBV20-1	9	SAPRGVEQY
TRBV6-6	12	ASRQGGLNQPQH
TRBV28	13	ASSLRGSGNEKLF
TRBV28	14	ASSLGGASSYNEQF
TRBV4-1	13	ASSQAGTGGYGYT
TRBV5-5	14	ASRPNGGALDQPQH
TRBV28	9	ASSLREYAF
TRBV9	13	ASSVGLVSYNEQF
TRBV6-5	13	ASSSYRGRGYGYT
TRBV5-1	14	ASSLVAVAGPYEQY
TRBV28	11	ASRLGMNTEAF
TRBV7-3	12	ASSSGQGPYEQY
TRBV2	9	ASSVGSIYT
TRBV18	14	ASSPPLISSGNTIY
TRBV5-6	11	ASSSQGSMTQY
TRBV7-2	12	ASSLVQGSYEQY
TRBV4-3	14	ASSQLSSGGTGELF
TRBV10-3	11	ATRTGTGYGYT
TRBV6-7	14	ASSYPGHYSNQPQH
TRBV19	13	ASSPYQGAIDGYT
TRBV28	11	AIRGAENTEAF
TRBV6-5	12	ASRARDSSYEQY
TRBV2	11	ASTVRMSEKLF
TRBV5-1	12	ASSSQVIGGELF
TRBV6-1	14	ASSGSGVLGGNTIY
TRBV7-8	11	ASSLVPADTQY